This T cell receptor beta chain was profiled in a study of regulatory T cells. Whole-study findings and limits: Hydrophobic residues at CDR3 positions 6 and 7 were enriched in conventional CD4+ T cells of CD3G-deficient patients. Regulatory T cells showed the strongest V-J pair restriction and V/J gene skewing among patient repertoires.

Every patient with CD3G deficiency had evidence of autoimmunity. Regulatory (CD25-high CD127-low) and conventional (CD25-low CD127-high) CD4+ T cells were sorted separately. A note on this clone: The antigen is not known.

The PCR used 52 TRBV and 13 TRBJ primers. Sequencing used immunoSEQ multiplex PCR; TCRdb keeps in-frame clones, though not all of them. The sample carries 30,000 to 40,000 clones, 70% to 90% recorded once. V lost 5 bases to trimming and J lost 5 bases; unmatched junction nucleotides: 4. CDR1 SGHVS and CDR2 FQNEAQ come from the germline V gene. This CDR3 spans 13 amino acids. The rearrangement joins TRBV7-8 to TRBJ2-7; TRBD2 matches at 9 bases. Sequenced input: conventional CD4+ T cells sorted from blood. The sequence came from a person in their late teens or twenties with CD3G deficiency. The CDR3 coding sequence is TGTGCCAGCAGCAGCGGGAGGAAGGACGAGCAGTACTTC. Residues: CASSSGRKDEQYF. The full variable domain, in which reference TRBV7-8 and TRBJ2-7 provide the parts outside the CDR3, is GAGVSQSPRYKVAKRGQDVALRCDPISGHVSLFWYQQALGQGPEFLTYFQNEAQLDKSGLPSDRFFAERPEGSVSTLKIQRTQQEDSAVYLCASSSGRKDEQYFGPGTRLTVT.